This entry lists 12 T cell receptor beta chains sequenced from one sample in a study of T cells in Graves' hyperthyroidism and ophthalmopathy. The TCR beta CDR3 regions underwent amplification using RNA transcripts as the source. First-round RT-PCR targeting the TCR CDR3 was performed with the HTBI primer set. One entry per CDR3 protein results from TCRdb running MiXCR on the multiplex PCR reads. The repertoire has over 250,000 distinct CDR3 sequences, approximately 13% of them found once; the top ten carry about a third. Sample: blood. Receptors were obtained from a woman aged 40-49 years with Graves' ophthalmopathy.

This clonotype has ten or more counts. This chain links TRBV2 with TRBJ2-7; D unresolved. V gave up 1 base and J gave up 1 base, with 11 bases separating them. Per germline, CDR1 SNHLY and CDR2 FYNNEI. CDR3 size: 15 residues. CDR3: CASSEDLSSSYEQYF. The CDR3 region has the DNA TGTGCCAGCAGTGAAGATCTAAGTTCGTCCTACGAGCAGTACTTC.

This clonotype appeared a few times. The CDR3 DNA is TGTGCCAGCAGCCCCGGACAAGGCGGGAGTAACTATGGCTACACCTTC. Translation: CASSPGQGGSNYGYTF. This rearrangement joins TRBV7-6 to TRBJ1-2; a weak D match, TRBD1 (5 bases). Per the germline V gene, CDR1 is SGHVS and CDR2 is FNYEAQ. This CDR3 is built from 16 residues. Trimming pared 5 bases from V and 1 base from J, leaving 17 bases between.

This clonotype has at least ten counts. This chain connects TRBV6-1 to TRBJ2-7, with D maybe TRBD1 (5 bases). The CDR3 is made up of 15 amino acids. Germline V gene lookup returns CDR1 MNHNS and CDR2 SASEGT. Trimming cost V 1 base and J 2 bases, with 12 bases left between them. The CDR3 nucleotides are TGTGCCAGCAGTGAAGGTCCAGGGCCCACCTACGAGCAGTACTTC. Protein product: CASSEGPGPTYEQYF.

There are a few counts of this clonotype. The gene calls are TRBV13 and TRBJ2-3; D gene ambiguous. The CDR3 is 12 amino acids. The V end was cut by 6 bases, the J end by 5 bases, with 9 bases between. Germline V gene data show CDR1 as PRHDT and CDR2 as FYEKMQ (reference sequence). In DNA, the CDR3 is TGTGCCAGCAGTATCCAGTTAGATACGCAGTATTTT. This codes for CASSIQLDTQYF.

This clonotype was counted ten times or more. The J gene is TRBJ2-1, the V gene TRBV7-2; 15 nucleotides agree with TRBD2. Trimming at V came to 3 bases and at J to 10 bases, leaving 7 bases not matched to a gene. Germline V gene sequence: CDR1 SGHTA, CDR2 FQGNSA. The CDR3 length is 16 residues. The CDR3 bases are TGTGCCAGCAGCTTCCGAGGACTAGCGGGGGGGCGGGAGCAGTTCTTC. Translating it yields CASSFRGLAGGREQFF.

In this sample, this clonotype turned up a few times. The V and J genes are TRBV19 and TRBJ1-5; D not resolved. The CDR3 contains 14 residues. V dropped 6 bases and J dropped 2 bases, with 11 bases sitting between them. Per germline, CDR1 LNHDA and CDR2 SQIVND (reference sequence). As DNA, the CDR3 is TGTGCCAGTAGGGATACCGGGGGCAATCAGCCCCAGCATTTT. Residues: CASRDTGGNQPQHF.

The rearrangement uses TRBV18 and TRBJ1-5; TRBD1 is a possible D gene (6 bases). The CDR3 is 15 amino acids. Germline V gives CDR1 KGHSH, CDR2 LQKENI. The V gene lost 5 bases and the J gene lost 0 bases, with 11 bases spanning the gap. The CDR3 DNA is TGTGCCAGCTCAATTGGACAGTCTAGCAATCAGCCCCAGCATTTT. It translates to CASSIGQSSNQPQHF.

This clonotype showed up many times. The chain is built from TRBV7-9 and TRBJ1-5, with a weak D call TRBD1 (5 bases). With 5 bases removed from V and 2 bases from J, the gap between germline ends came to 10 bases. The CDR3 contains 14 residues. Germline values: CDR1 SEHNR, CDR2 FQNEAQ (reference sequence). CDR3 loop: CASSTTEGNQPQHF. CDR3 sequence (DNA): TGTGCCAGCAGCACGACAGAGGGCAATCAGCCCCAGCATTTT. The full variable domain, completed using reference TRBV7-9 and TRBJ1-5, is DTGVSQNPRHKITKRGQNVTFRCDPISEHNRLYWYRQTLGQGPEFLTYFQNEAQLEKSRLLSDRFSAERPKGSFSTLEIQRTEQGDSAMYLCASSTTEGNQPQHFGDGTRLSIL.

Turning to this clonotype: A much bigger clone sits one base away, suggesting this may be a read error. The V gene is TRBV12-3 or TRBV12-4, the J gene TRBJ2-7, with a weak D call TRBD1 (5 bases). This CDR3 spans 14 amino acids. With 3 bases removed from V and 2 bases from J, the gap between germline ends came to 11 bases. CDR3 residues: CASSFSAGTYEQYF. CDR3 coding DNA: TGTGCCAGCAGTTTCTCGGCAGGGACCTACGAGCAGTACTTC.

On this clonotype: Being one base from a much bigger clone, this may be a read error. The J gene is TRBJ2-5, the V gene TRBV12-3 or TRBV12-4; maybe TRBD1 (7 bases). The CDR3 has 15 amino acids. V lost 2 bases and J lost 1, with 11 bases in between. The CDR3 reads CASSLRGTAQETQYF. DNA for the CDR3: TGTGCCAGCAGTTTACGGGGGACAGCCCAAGAGACCCAGTACTTC.

The sample holds many counts of this clonotype. The CDR3 region is CASSTQGQGSYGYTF. The DNA for the CDR3 is TGTGCCAGTAGTACACAAGGACAGGGGAGCTATGGCTACACCTTC. The chain combines TRBV19 with TRBJ1-2; 9 bases align to TRBD1. CDR1 and CDR2 (germline): LNHDA, SQIVND (reference sequence). Trimming cost V 4 bases and J 4 bases; bases outside gene matches: 7. The CDR3 runs 15 residues.

With respect to this clonotype: This may arise from a read error, as a much more abundant clone is one base away. The chain carries TRBV20-1 and TRBJ2-3, with TRBD2 matching 14 bases. The CDR3 totals 16 residues. CDR1 and CDR2 from the germline V gene are DFQATT and SNEGSKA (reference sequence). CDR3 sequence: CSASPGLAGAKDTPYF. The CDR3 DNA sequence: TGCAGTGCGTCTCCGGGACTAGCGGGGGCAAAAGATACGCCGTATTTT.